The clone carrying this TCR beta chain was picked up a small number of times. What it recognizes is unknown. TCRdb reprocessed the reads with MiXCR, giving one entry per CDR3 protein. The sample yields approximately 990,000 distinct CDR3 sequences, about 33% seen once. The data are from a study of T cell repertoires in cytomegalovirus infection. The CDR3 has 15 amino acids. Trimming took 6 bases from V and 0 from J, leaving 15 bases between them. Germline V CDR1 and CDR2: SGHVS, FNYEAQ. The study's findings and limits: HLA-C-restricted CMV clonotypes gave the most frequent clonotype in two of eight donors.

The TCR comes from a human donor in good health (CMV status not recorded). Some clones in this sample may be carry-over from other donors' samples. The V call is TRBV7-6, the J call TRBJ2-7, with unresolved D. Sequencing was performed on cultured CD8+ T cells from PBMCs, taken from culture after CMV antigen stimulation. CDR3 protein: CASSSTGHSSYEQYF. CDR3 DNA: TGTGCCAGCAGTTCAACCGGGCACTCCTCCTACGAGCAGTACTTC.